The rows below give T cell receptor beta chains drawn from one sample of a study of beta chain features in type 1 diabetes. Sequencing was performed with immunoSEQ multiplex PCR; in TCRdb, only in-frame clones are kept and a portion is missing. The sample has 140,000 to 150,000 clones, around 50% seen once. The sample comprised Tregs from blood. Every receptor here comes from a man between 18 and 29 years old in good health. Each CDR3 is given with its conserved first and last residue. The D gene is left open where the match is weak. A row's size may be missing; if present it is once, few, many or a size class.

NA,NA,TRBV5-1,11,TRBJ1-2,TGCGCCAGCAGAAGCCTTCATGGCTACACCTTC,CASRSLHGYTF
TRBD1,NA,TRBV28,15,TRBJ1-1,TGTGCCAGCAGCCAAACGGGGACAGGGGGCACTGAAGCTTTCTTT,CASSQTGTGGTEAFF
TRBD1,few,TRBV7-9,16,TRBJ2-7,TGTGCCAGCAGCCCTTGGGACAGGGCCCCCCACTACGAGCAGTACTTC,CASSPWDRAPHYEQYF
TRBD1,NA,TRBV18,15,TRBJ2-5,TGTGCCAGCTCAGCATACGACAGGGGGCCAGAGACCCAGTACTTC,CASSAYDRGPETQYF
TRBD1,NA,TRBV7-9,15,TRBJ2-1,TGTGCCAGCAGGGCGTGGACAGGGACCTACAATGAGCAGTTCTTC,CASRAWTGTYNEQFF
NA,NA,TRBV2,12,TRBJ2-1,TGTGCCAGCGGGGGGATTATGGCTGAGCAGTTCTTC,CASGGIMAEQFF
NA,few,TRBV7-2,13,TRBJ2-1,TGTGCCAGCAGCTTAGTTCGGGTTGGGGAGCAGTTCTTC,CASSLVRVGEQFF
TRBD1,once,TRBV7-2,15,TRBJ2-6,TGTGCCAGCAGCAAGGACAGGGCTGGGGCCAACGTCCTGACTTTC,CASSKDRAGANVLTF
TRBD1,few,TRBV6-6,15,TRBJ1-5,TGTGCCAGCAACATGGGACAGGGGAAGGGGGAGCCCCAGCATTTT,CASNMGQGKGEPQHF
TRBD2,NA,TRBV20-1,11,TRBJ2-3,TGCAGTGCCCTCACCGGGAGGGCGCAGTATTTT,CSALTGRAQYF
NA,NA,TRBV6-5,15,TRBJ1-1,TGTGCCAGCAGTAGAGGATACAGGGTACTCACTGAAGCTTTCTTT,CASSRGYRVLTEAFF
NA,NA,TRBV27,13,TRBJ1-1,TGTGCCAGCAGTTTATTAGGAGACACTGAAGCTTTCTTT,CASSLLGDTEAFF
TRBD2,few,TRBV5-1,16,TRBJ2-1,TGCGCCAGCAGTAGGACTAGCGGGGCCCTCTACAATGAGCAGTTCTTC,CASSRTSGALYNEQFF
NA,NA,TRBV7-2,16,TRBJ1-2,TGTGCCAGCAGCCCATCGACGGGCCCGGCCCAGGGAGGCTACACCTTC,CASSPSTGPAQGGYTF
TRBD1,NA,TRBV7-9,17,TRBJ1-2,TGTGCCAGCACCAGATGGACAGGGGGCATCCCGTACGGTGGCTACACCTTC,CASTRWTGGIPYGGYTF
NA,NA,TRBV18,16,TRBJ1-3,TGTGCCAGCTCACCGTTCGTCGAGAGCTCTGGAAACACCATATATTTT,CASSPFVESSGNTIYF
NA,NA,TRBV20-1,10,TRBJ1-2,TGCAGTGCCCCTTCCAGGACACGAGAATTC,CSAPSRTREF
TRBD1,NA,TRBV7-9,13,TRBJ1-2,TGTGCCAGCAGCGAGTGGACAGGGAATGGCTACACCTTC,CASSEWTGNGYTF
TRBD1,NA,TRBV7-9,17,TRBJ2-7,TGTGCCAGCAGCTTAAGAGGCGGGTACAGGGGATCCTACGAGCAGTACTTC,CASSLRGGYRGSYEQYF
NA,NA,TRBV7-2,11,TRBJ2-1,TGTGCCAGCAGCCAGGACAATGAGCAGTTCTTC,CASSQDNEQFF